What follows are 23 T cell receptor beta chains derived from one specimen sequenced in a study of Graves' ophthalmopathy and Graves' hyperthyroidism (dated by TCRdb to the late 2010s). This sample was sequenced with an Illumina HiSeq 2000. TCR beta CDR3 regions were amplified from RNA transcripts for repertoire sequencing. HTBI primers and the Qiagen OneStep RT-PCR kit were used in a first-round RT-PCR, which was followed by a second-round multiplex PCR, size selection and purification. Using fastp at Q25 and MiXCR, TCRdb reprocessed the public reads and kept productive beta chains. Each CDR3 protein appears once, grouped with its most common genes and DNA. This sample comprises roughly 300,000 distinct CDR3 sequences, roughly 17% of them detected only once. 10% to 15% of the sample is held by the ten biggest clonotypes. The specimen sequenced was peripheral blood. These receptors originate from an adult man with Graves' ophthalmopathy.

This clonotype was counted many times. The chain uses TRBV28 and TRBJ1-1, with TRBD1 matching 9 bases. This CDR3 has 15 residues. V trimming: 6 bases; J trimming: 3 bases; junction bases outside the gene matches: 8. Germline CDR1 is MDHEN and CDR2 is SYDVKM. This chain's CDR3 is CASRRQGGKDTEAFF. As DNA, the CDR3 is TGTGCCAGCAGAAGACAGGGGGGAAAGGACACTGAAGCTTTCTTT.

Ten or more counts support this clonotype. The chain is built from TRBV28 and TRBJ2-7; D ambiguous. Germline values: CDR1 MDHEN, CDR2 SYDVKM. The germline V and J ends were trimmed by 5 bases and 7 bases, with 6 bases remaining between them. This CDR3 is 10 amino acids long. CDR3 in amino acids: CASSEFEQYF. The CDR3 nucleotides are TGTGCCAGCAGTGAGTTTGAGCAGTACTTC.

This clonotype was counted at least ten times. Here the CDR3 reads CASSVGTASSGNTIYF. In DNA form, the CDR3 reads TGTGCCAGCAGCGTCGGGACCGCCAGCTCTGGAAACACCATATATTTT. The chain is built from TRBV11-2 and TRBJ1-3; D may be TRBD1 (5 bases). CDR1 and CDR2 (germline): SGHAT, FQNNGV. Trimming took off 5 bases at V and 0 bases at J, with 14 bases between the two ends. The length of the CDR3 is 16 residues.

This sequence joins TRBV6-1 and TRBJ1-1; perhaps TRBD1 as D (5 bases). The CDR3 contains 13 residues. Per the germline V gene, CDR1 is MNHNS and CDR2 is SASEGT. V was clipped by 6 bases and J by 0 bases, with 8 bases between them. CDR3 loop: CASRTVMNTEAFF. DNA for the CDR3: TGTGCCAGCAGGACAGTGATGAACACTGAAGCTTTCTTT.

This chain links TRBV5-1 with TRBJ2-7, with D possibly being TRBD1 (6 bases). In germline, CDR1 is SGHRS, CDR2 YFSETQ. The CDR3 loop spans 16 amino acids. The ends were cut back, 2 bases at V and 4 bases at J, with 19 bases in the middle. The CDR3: CASSFGYREIVYEQYF. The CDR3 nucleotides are TGCGCCAGCAGCTTTGGATACAGGGAAATCGTTTACGAGCAGTACTTC.

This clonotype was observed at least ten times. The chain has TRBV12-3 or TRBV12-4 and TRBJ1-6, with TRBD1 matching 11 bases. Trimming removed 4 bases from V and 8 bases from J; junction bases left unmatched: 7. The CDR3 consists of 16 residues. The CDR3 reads CASSSAGDRGYSPLHF. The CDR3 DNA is TGTGCCAGCAGTTCGGCCGGGGACAGGGGGTATTCACCCCTCCACTTT.

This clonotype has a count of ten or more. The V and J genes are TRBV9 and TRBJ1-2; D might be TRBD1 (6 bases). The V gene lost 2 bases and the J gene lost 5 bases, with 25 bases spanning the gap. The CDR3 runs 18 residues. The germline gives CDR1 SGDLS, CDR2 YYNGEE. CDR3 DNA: TGTGCCAGCAGCGTCACCCGAGGGGGGACAAGGCCTTCGTATGGCTACACCTTC. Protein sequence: CASSVTRGGTRPSYGYTF.

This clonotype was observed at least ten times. CDR3 sequence: CASSQTTGTGDEQYF. The CDR3 bases are TGTGCCAGCAGCCAGACGACCGGGACAGGAGACGAGCAGTACTTC. J is TRBJ2-7 and V is TRBV14; 8 nucleotides match TRBD1. This CDR3 region has 15 residues. The trim removed 3 bases at V and 5 bases at J, leaving 9 bases unmatched. In germline, CDR1 is SGHDN, CDR2 FVKESK.

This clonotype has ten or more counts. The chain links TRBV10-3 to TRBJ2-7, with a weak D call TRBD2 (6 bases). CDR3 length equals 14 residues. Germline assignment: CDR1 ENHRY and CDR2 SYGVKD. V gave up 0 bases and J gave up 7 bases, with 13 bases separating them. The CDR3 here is CAISESGGVREQYF. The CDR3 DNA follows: TGTGCCATCAGTGAGTCCGGGGGAGTGAGGGAGCAGTACTTC.

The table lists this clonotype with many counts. The CDR3 sequence: CASSSMGTGQETQYF. In DNA, the CDR3 is TGTGCCAGCAGCTCAATGGGGACAGGCCAAGAGACCCAGTACTTC. This chain joins TRBV7-2 and TRBJ2-5; 8 bases are a match to TRBD1. Germline V gene data show CDR1 as SGHTA and CDR2 as FQGNSA. This CDR3 region has 15 residues. Trimming at V came to 4 bases and at J to 1 base, leaving 5 bases not matched to a gene. The variable domain in full, with the rest retrieved from reference TRBV7-2 and TRBJ2-5, is GAGVSQSPSNKVTEKGKDVELRCDPISGHTALYWYRQSLGQGLEFLIYFQGNSAPDKSGLPSDRFSAERTGGSVSTLTIQRTQQEDSAVYLCASSSMGTGQETQYFGPGTRLLVL.

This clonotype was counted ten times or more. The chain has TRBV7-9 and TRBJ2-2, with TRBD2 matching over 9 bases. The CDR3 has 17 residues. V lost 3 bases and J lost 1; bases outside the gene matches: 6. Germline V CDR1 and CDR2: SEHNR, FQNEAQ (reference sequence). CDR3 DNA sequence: TGTGCCAGCAGCTTCTGGCGGGGGGGCGGGAACACCGGGGAGCTGTTTTTT. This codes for CASSFWRGGGNTGELFF.

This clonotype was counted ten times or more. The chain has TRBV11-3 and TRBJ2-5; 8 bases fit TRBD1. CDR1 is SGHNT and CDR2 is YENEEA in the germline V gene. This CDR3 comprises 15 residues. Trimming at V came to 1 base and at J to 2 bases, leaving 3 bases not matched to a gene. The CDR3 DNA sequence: TGTGCCAGCAGCTTAGGGACAGGGAAACAAGAGACCCAGTACTTC. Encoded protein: CASSLGTGKQETQYF. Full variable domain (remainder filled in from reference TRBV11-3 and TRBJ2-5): EAGVVQSPRYKIIEKKQPVAFWCNPISGHNTLYWYLQNLGQGPELLIRYENEEAVDDSQLPKDRFSAERLKGVDSTLKIQPAELGDSAVYLCASSLGTGKQETQYFGPGTRLLVL.

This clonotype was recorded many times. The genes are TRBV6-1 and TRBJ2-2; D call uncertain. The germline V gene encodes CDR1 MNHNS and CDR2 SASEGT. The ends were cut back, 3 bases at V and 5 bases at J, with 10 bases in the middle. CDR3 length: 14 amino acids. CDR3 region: CASSDWKVTGELFF. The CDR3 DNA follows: TGTGCCAGCAGTGACTGGAAAGTGACCGGGGAGCTGTTTTTT.

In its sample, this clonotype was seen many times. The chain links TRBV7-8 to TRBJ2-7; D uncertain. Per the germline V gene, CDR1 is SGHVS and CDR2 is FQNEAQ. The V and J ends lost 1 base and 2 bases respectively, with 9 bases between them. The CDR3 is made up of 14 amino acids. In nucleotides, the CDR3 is TGTGCCAGCAGCTTAGGTCTAAAAGCCTACGAGCAGTACTTC. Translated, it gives CASSLGLKAYEQYF.

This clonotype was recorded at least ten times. Written as DNA, the CDR3 is TGTGCCATCAGTGAGTCCAGCAGGGGAGAGGAGGGCTACACCTTC. It is translated as CAISESSRGEEGYTF. The rearrangement joins TRBV10-3 to TRBJ1-2; D is perhaps TRBD1 (6 bases). This CDR3 is built from 15 residues. The V end lost 0 bases, the J end lost 8 bases, and 16 bases lay between the germline ends. CDR1 is ENHRY and CDR2 is SYGVKD in the germline V gene.

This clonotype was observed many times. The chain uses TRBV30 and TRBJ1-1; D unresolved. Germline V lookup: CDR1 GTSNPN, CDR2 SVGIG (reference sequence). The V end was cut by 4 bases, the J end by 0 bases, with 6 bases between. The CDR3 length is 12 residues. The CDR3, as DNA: TGTGCCTGGACACAGTTGAACACTGAAGCTTTCTTT. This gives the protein CAWTQLNTEAFF.

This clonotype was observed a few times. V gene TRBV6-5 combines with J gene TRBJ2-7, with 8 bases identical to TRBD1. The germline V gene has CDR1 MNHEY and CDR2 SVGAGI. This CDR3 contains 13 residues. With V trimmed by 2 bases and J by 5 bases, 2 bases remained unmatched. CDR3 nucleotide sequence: TGTGCCAGCAGTTACAGACAGGGGAACGAGCAGTACTTC. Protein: CASSYRQGNEQYF.

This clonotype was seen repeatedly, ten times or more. CDR3 protein: CASSLDRVAFF. The CDR3 coding sequence is TGTGCCAGCTCACTCGACAGGGTGGCTTTCTTT. V gene TRBV18 combines with J gene TRBJ1-1; 7 bases agree with TRBD1. Germline trimming cut 4 bases from V and 11 bases from J; bases unmatched to any gene: 4. The CDR3 has 11 amino acids. Germline loops: CDR1 KGHSH, CDR2 LQKENI.

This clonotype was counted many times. The CDR3 is CSAREYHLLGVEQYF. Written as DNA, the CDR3 is TGCAGTGCTAGAGAATACCACCTTTTGGGGGTCGAGCAGTACTTC. This chain joins TRBV20-1 and TRBJ2-7; D assignment may be TRBD1 or TRBD2 (5 bases each). CDR1 is DFQATT, CDR2 SNEGSKA, per germline (reference sequence). With 0 bases removed from V and 6 bases from J, the gap between germline ends came to 18 bases. The CDR3 loop spans 15 amino acids.

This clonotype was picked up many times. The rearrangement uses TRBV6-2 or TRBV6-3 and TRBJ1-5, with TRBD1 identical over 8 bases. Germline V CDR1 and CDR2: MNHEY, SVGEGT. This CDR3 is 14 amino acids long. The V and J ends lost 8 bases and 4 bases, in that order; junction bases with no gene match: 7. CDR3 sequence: CASRLGQVNQPQHF. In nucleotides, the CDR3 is TGTGCCAGCCGTTTGGGACAGGTGAATCAGCCCCAGCATTTT.

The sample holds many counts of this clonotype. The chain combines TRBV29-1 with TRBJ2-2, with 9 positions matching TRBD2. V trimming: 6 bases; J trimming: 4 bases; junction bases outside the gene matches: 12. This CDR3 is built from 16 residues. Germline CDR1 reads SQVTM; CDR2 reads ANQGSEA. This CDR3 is CSVRLGGRVSTGELFF. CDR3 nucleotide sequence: TGCAGCGTCCGCTTGGGCGGGAGGGTGAGCACCGGGGAGCTGTTTTTT.

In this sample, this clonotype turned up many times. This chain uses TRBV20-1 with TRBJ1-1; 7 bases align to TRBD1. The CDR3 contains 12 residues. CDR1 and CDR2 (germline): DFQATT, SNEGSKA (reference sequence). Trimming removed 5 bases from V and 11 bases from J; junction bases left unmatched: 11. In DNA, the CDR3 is TGCAGTGCTCCCGGACAGGTTGCAGGTGCTTTCTTT. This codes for CSAPGQVAGAFF.

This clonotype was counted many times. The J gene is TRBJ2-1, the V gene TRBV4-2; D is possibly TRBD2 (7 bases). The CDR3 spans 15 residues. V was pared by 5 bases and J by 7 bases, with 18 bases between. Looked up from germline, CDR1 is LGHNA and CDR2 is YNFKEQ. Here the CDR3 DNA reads TGTGCCAGCAGCGAGAGGGGGGGGGCCTGGAATGAGCAGTTCTTC. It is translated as CASSERGGAWNEQFF.